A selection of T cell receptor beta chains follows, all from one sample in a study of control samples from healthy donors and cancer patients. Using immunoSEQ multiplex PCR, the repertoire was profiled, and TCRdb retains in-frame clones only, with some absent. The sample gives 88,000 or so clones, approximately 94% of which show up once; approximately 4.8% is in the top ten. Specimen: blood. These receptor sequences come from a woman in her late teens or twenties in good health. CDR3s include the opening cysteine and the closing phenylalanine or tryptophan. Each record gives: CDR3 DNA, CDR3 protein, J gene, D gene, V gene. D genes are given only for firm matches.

TGTGCCAGCAGCTTCCTGGCAGGGGGCACCGGGGAGCTGTTTTTT CASSFLAGGTGELFF TRBJ2-2 TRBD1 TRBV5-5
TGCGCCAGCACACAGCCGGGCTTCACAGATACGCAGTATTTT CASTQPGFTDTQYF TRBJ2-3 . TRBV5-1
TGCGCCAGCAGCATATCCGGGACGAAACCCTACGAGCAGTACTTC CASSISGTKPYEQYF TRBJ2-7 . TRBV5-1
TGTGCCAGCAGCGTAGGCGGTAGCGGGCAATCCTACGAGCAGTACTTC CASSVGGSGQSYEQYF TRBJ2-7 TRBD2 TRBV9
TGTGCCAGCAGCGTAGCTTGCGTCGCGGAGCTCGGCTACGAGCAGTACTTC CASSVACVAELGYEQYF TRBJ2-7 . TRBV9
TGTGCCACCAGCAGTGACAGGGCGGCTAATTCACCCCTCCACTTT CATSSDRAANSPLHF TRBJ1-6 TRBD1 TRBV15
TGCAGCGCAGGCAGGGGGGGTGAAGCTTTCTTT CSAGRGGEAFF TRBJ1-1 TRBD1 TRBV29-1
TGTGCCAGCTCACGCCGGGCTAGCGGCTACAATGAGCAGTTCTTC CASSRRASGYNEQFF TRBJ2-1 TRBD2 TRBV18
TGTGCCAGCAGTGAAAGGTGGACAGGGGGCGGCTACACCTTC CASSERWTGGGYTF TRBJ1-2 TRBD1 TRBV25-1
TGTGCCAGCAGTGAGGGACTCAACTATGGCTACACCTTC CASSEGLNYGYTF TRBJ1-2 . TRBV2
TGTGCCAGCAGCGCGGGACTAGCGGTCTATGAGCAGTTCTTC CASSAGLAVYEQFF TRBJ2-1 TRBD2 TRBV5-4
TGTGCCAGCAGTTTTGGGTGGACAGCATCTGGAAACACCATATATTTT CASSFGWTASGNTIYF TRBJ1-3 . TRBV28
TGTGCCAGCAGCTTAGGACGGTTCCAGTACTTC CASSLGRFQYF TRBJ2-7 . TRBV11-1
TGCGCCAGCAGCCAAGATTCGTATGAAAAACTGTTTTTT CASSQDSYEKLFF TRBJ1-4 . TRBV4-3
TGCAGTGCTTTTTGGGTGGATACGCAGTATTTT CSAFWVDTQYF TRBJ2-3 . TRBV20-1
TGTGCCAGCAGCGCTGACAGGGGACAATCACCCCTCCACTTT CASSADRGQSPLHF TRBJ1-6 TRBD1 TRBV5-4
TGTGCCAGCAGTTTTGGTGGGAGCTCCTATAATTCACCCCTCCACTTT CASSFGGSSYNSPLHF TRBJ1-6 . TRBV27
TGTGCCAGCAGCGTAGAGTCTGGGCTAGCGGGAGGGAGGGATACGCAGTATTTT CASSVESGLAGGRDTQYF TRBJ2-3 TRBD2 TRBV9
TGTGCCAGCAGTCGTGTGTCGGGGAGCTCCTACAATGAGCAGTTCTTC CASSRVSGSSYNEQFF TRBJ2-1 . TRBV11-2
TGTGCCAGCAGCCAAGAAAATAGAGCCTACGAGCAGTACTTC CASSQENRAYEQYF TRBJ2-7 . TRBV14
TGTGCCAGCAGTTACCGGGCGGACAGGGGAATGAAGTACTTC CASSYRADRGMKYF TRBJ2-7 TRBD1 TRBV6-5
TGTGCCAGCAGCCCCATCCTAGGAGCCCCGGGGACCCAGTACTTC CASSPILGAPGTQYF TRBJ2-5 . TRBV6-2/TRBV6-3
TGTGCCAGCAGTGATGGGTGGCCCCTCCACTTT CASSDGWPLHF TRBJ1-6 . TRBV6-1